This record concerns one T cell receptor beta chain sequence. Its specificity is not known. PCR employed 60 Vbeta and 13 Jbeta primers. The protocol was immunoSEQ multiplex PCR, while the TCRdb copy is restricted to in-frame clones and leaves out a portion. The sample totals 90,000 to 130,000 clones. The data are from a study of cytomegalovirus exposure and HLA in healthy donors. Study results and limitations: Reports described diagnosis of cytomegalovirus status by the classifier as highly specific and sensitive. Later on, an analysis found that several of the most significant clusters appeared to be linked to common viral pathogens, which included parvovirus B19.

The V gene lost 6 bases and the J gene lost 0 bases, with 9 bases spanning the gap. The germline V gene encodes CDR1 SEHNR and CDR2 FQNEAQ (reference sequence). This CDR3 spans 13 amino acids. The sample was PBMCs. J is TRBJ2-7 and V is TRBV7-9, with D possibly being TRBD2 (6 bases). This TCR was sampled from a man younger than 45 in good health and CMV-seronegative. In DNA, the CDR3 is TGTGCCAGCAGGGAGGGGACCTCCTACGAGCAGTACTTC. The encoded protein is CASREGTSYEQYF.